The T cell receptor beta chain described here comes from a study of T cell repertoires in aging, cancer and after chemotherapy (dated by TCRdb to the late 2010s). Background on the whole study: Donors were distributed across six age groups ranging from 30 or younger to 70 or older, with at least three individuals included per group. In total, the full dataset held approximately 8.4 million TCR reads. The cohort comprised some 220 cancer patients, roughly 94 with hematological and fewer than 140 with solid cancers, plus 95 healthy donors as a reference group. Control TCR repertoires from healthy donors were recorded over several months to years, and clear clonal overlap was observed across re-sampling. To examine immunoaging and T cell reconstitution after chemotherapy, the study profiled TCR beta repertoires in peripheral blood from healthy donors and cancer patients. Broad study findings and their caveats: Compared with age-matched healthy donors, untreated patients with either hematological or solid cancers had significantly lower TCR diversity in the blood along with higher clonality. An increase in median generation probability over the chemotherapy interval was observed in both cancer cohorts, suggesting that the repertoire was reconstituted through rebound thymic output. It was noted by the authors that conclusions about immunological memory after chemotherapy cannot be drawn from the repertoire data. In healthy donors, the decline in TCR diversity with age was mainly explained by loss of richness, whereas in cancer patients loss of evenness was also found to contribute.

CDR1 and CDR2, looked up from the germline V gene (reference sequence), are MNHEY and SMNVEV. Trimming costs V 3 bases and J 0 bases, and their ends lie 9 bases apart. The CDR3 measures 16 amino acids from cysteine to phenylalanine. The DNA shown is the 48-base CDR3, in frame from base 1. TCR beta rearrangements were amplified from genomic DNA isolated from peripheral blood, not from sorted cells or RNA. Multiplex touch-down PCR with a mixed TRB-A/B primer pool was used to amplify rearranged TRB sequences covering the V, D and J segments. Illumina adapters and sample indices were attached to the amplicons in two consecutive PCR reactions using Phusion HS II polymerase. The amplicons were purified from gel with the NucleoSpin Gel and PCR Clean-up kit and then assessed with Qubit and an Agilent 2100 Bioanalyzer. Libraries were sequenced on an Illumina MiSeq using 600-cycle, single-indexed, paired-end runs. As for how the authors treated the data: MiXCR versions 2.12 and 3.0.5 were used to process TRB sequences. Each unique CDR3 nucleotide sequence was treated as one clone, and only productive sequences with two or more reads were kept. Shannon diversity, evenness, clonality (one minus evenness), and alpha-parameterized diversity profiles from alpha 0 to 5 were included as repertoire metrics. The IGoR algorithm was used to calculate generation probabilities of clones in the paired pre- and post-chemotherapy samples. TCRdb took the public reads, trimmed them with fastp at Q25, ran MiXCR for clone calling and kept in-frame beta chains. All rows with the same CDR3 protein become a single entry with the most common DNA and genes. TCRdb, not the authors, supplied the V and J calls. Counted in this sample were about 12,000 distinct CDR3 sequences; 30% to 35% of them appeared once. The top ten hold over 9% of the sample.

This clonotype has just a few counts. What antigen it recognizes has not been identified. Base-call qualities are not available, and no considerably larger clone is one nucleotide away. Sequenced input: blood. The chain was built from TRBV27 and TRBJ2-6; the D gene lacks a confident call. This clonotype originated in a human donor in good health. The donor label of this sample is uncertain. The DNA sequence is as follows: TGTGCCAGCAGTTTGATCCTGAGCTCTGGGGCCAACGTCCTGACTTTC. This is translated as CASSLILSSGANVLTF.